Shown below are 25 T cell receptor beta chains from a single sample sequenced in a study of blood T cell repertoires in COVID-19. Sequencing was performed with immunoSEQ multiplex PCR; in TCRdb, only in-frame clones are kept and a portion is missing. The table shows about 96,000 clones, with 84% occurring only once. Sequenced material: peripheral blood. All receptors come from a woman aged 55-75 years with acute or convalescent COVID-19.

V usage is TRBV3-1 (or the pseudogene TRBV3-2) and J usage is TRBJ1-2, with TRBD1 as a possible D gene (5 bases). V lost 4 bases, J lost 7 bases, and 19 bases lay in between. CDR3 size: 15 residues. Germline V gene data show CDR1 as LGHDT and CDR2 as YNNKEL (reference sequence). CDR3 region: CASSPLGRGRGGYTF. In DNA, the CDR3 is TGTGCCAGCAGCCCACTGGGAAGGGGTCGTGGTGGCTACACCTTC.

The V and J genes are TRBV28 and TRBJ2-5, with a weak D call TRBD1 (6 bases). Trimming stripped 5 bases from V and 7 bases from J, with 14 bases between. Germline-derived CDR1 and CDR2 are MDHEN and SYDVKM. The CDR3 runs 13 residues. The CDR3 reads CASSPRGGLTQYF. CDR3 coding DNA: TGTGCCAGCAGTCCTCGTGGGGGCTTGACCCAGTACTTC. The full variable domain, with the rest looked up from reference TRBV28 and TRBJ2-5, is DVKVTQSSRYLVKRTGEKVFLECVQDMDHENMFWYRQDPGLGLRLIYFSYDVKMKEKGDIPEGYSVSREKKERFSLILESASTNQTSMYLCASSPRGGLTQYFGPGTRLLVL.

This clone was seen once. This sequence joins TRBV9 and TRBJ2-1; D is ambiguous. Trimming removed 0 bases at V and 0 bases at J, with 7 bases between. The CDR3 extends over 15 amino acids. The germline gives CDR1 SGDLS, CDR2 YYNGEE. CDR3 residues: CASSVASISYNEQFF. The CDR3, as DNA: TGTGCCAGCAGCGTAGCGAGTATCTCCTACAATGAGCAGTTCTTC.

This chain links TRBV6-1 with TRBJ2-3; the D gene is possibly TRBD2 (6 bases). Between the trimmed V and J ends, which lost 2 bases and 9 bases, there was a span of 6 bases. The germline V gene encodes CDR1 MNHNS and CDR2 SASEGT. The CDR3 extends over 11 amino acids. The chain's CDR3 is CASSELATQYF. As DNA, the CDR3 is TGTGCCAGCAGTGAACTAGCGACGCAGTATTTT.

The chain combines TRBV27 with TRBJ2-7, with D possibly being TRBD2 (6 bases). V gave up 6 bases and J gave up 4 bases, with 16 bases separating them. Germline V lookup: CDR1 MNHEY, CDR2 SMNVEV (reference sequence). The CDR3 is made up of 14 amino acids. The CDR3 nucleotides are TGTGCCAGCAGGAACTTCCGGGAGTCTTACGAGCAGTACTTC. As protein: CASRNFRESYEQYF.

The DNA of the CDR3 is TGTGCCAGCAGTTACGGTTCACGGGGCAATCAGCCCCAGCATTTT. Its translation: CASSYGSRGNQPQHF. The genes are TRBV6-6 and TRBJ1-5, with D unclear. Germline assignment: CDR1 MNHNY and CDR2 SVGAGI (reference sequence). The CDR3 has 15 amino acids. Trimming took off 2 bases at V and 2 bases at J, with 10 bases between the two ends.

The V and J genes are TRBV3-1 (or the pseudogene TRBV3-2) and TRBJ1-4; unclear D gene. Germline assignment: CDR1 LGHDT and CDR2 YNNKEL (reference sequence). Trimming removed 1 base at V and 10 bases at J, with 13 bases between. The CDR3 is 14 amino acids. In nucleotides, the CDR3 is TGTGCCAGCAGCCAAGTGGTTGAGGGAGGAAAACTGTTTTTT. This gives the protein CASSQVVEGGKLFF.

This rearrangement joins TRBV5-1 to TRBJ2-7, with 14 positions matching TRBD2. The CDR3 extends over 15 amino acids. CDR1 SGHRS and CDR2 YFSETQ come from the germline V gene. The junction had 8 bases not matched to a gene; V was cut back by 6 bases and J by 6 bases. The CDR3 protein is CASKPGTSGGSEQYF. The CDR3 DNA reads TGCGCCAGCAAGCCCGGGACTAGCGGGGGTAGCGAGCAGTACTTC.

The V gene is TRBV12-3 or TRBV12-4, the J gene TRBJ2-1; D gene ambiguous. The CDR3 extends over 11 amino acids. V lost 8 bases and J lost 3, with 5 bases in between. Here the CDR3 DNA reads TGTGCCAGCTCGTACTACAATGAGCAGTTCTTC. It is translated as CASSYYNEQFF.

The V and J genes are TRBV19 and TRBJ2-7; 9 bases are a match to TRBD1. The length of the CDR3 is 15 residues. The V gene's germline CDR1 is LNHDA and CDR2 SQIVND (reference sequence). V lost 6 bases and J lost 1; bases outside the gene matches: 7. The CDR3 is CASSHPTGGSYEQYF. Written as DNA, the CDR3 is TGTGCCAGTAGCCATCCGACAGGGGGTTCCTACGAGCAGTACTTC.

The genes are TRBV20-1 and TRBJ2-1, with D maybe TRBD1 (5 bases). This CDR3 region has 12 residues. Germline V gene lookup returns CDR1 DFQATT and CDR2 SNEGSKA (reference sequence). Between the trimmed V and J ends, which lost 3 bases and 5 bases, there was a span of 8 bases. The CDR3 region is CSASLTDNEQFF. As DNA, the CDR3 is TGCAGTGCTAGTCTGACAGACAATGAGCAGTTCTTC.

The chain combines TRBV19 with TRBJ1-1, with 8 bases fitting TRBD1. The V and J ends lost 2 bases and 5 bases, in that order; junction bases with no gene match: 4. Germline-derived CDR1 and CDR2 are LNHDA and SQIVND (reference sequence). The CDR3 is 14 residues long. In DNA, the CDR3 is TGTGCCAGTAGTATAAACAGGGGGGATACTGAAGCTTTCTTT. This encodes CASSINRGDTEAFF.

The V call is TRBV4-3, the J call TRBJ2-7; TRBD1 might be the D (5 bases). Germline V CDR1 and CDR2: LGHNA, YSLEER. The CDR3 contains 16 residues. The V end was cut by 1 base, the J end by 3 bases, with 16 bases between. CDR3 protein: CASSQGGRGSDYEQYF. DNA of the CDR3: TGCGCCAGCAGCCAAGGGGGTAGGGGCTCCGACTACGAGCAGTACTTC.

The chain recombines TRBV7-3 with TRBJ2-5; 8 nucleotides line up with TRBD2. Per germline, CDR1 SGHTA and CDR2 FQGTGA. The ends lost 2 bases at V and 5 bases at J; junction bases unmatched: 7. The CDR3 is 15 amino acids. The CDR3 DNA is TGTGCCAGCAGCTTACGCGGGGGGTTTGATGAGACCCAGTACTTC. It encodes CASSLRGGFDETQYF.

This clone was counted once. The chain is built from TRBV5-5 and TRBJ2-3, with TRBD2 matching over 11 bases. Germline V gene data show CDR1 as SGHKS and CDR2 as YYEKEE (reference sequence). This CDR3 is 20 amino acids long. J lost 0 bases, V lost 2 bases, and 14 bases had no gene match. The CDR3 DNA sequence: TGTGCCAGCAGCTTTCTAGCGGGGGGACCTGTACCCTCTAGCACAGATACGCAGTATTTT. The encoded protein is CASSFLAGGPVPSSTDTQYF.

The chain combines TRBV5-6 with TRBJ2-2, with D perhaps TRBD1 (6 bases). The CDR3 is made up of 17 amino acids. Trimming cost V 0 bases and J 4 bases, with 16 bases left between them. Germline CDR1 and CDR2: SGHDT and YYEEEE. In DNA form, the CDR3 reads TGTGCCAGCAGCTTGGGTCAGGGGCGCCTGGGCACCGGGGAGCTGTTTTTT. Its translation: CASSLGQGRLGTGELFF. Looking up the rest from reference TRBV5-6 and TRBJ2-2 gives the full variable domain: DAGVTQSPTHLIKTRGQQVTLRCSPKSGHDTVSWYQQALGQGPQFIFQYYEEEERQRGNFPDRFSGHQFPNYSSELNVNALLLGDSALYLCASSLGQGRLGTGELFFGEGSRLTVL.

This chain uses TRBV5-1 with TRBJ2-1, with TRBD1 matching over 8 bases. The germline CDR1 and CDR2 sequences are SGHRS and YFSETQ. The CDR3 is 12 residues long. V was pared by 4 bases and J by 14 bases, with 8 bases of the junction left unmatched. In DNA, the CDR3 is TGCGCCAGCAGCCCAACTCAGGGGGCTAAGTTCTTC. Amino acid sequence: CASSPTQGAKFF.

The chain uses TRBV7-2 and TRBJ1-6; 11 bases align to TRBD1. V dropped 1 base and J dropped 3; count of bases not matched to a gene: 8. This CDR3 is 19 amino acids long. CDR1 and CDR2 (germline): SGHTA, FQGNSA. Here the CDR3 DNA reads TGTGCCAGCAGCTTAGTTGGGACAGGGGGAAGTTTCTATAATTCACCCCTCCACTTT. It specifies CASSLVGTGGSFYNSPLHF. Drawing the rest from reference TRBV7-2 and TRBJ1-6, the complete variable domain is GAGVSQSPSNKVTEKGKDVELRCDPISGHTALYWYRQSLGQGLEFLIYFQGNSAPDKSGLPSDRFSAERTGGSVSTLTIQRTQQEDSAVYLCASSLVGTGGSFYNSPLHFGNGTRLTVT.

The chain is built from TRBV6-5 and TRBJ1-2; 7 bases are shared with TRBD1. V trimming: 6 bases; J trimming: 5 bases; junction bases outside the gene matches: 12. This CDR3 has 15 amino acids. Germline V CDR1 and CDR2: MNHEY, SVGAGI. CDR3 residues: CASRVRGQQLYGYTF. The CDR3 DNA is TGTGCCAGCAGGGTTCGGGGACAGCAGCTTTATGGCTACACCTTC.

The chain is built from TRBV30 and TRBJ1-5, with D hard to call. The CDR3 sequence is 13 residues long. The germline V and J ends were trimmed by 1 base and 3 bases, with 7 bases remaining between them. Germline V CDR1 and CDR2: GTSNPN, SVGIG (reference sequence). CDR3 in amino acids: CAWSDHYNQPQHF. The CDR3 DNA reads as TGTGCCTGGAGTGACCACTACAATCAGCCCCAGCATTTT.

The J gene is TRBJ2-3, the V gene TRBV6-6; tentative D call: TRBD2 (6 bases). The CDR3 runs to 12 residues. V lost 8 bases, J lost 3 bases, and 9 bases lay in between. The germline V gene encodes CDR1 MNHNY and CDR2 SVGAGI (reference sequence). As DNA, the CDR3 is TGTGCCAGCCAGACTAGTACAGATACGCAGTATTTT. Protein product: CASQTSTDTQYF.

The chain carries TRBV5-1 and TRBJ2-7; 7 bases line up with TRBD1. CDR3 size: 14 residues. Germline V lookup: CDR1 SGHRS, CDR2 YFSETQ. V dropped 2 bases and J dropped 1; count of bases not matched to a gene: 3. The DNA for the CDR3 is TGCGCCAGCAGCTTCAGACAGGGTTCCTACGAGCAGTACTTC. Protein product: CASSFRQGSYEQYF.

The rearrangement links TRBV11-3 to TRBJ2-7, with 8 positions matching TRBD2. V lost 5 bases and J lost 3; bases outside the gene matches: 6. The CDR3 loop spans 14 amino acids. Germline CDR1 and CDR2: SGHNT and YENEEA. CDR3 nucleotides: TGTGCCAGCAGCAAAACCGGGACTAGCTACGAGCAGTACTTC. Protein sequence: CASSKTGTSYEQYF. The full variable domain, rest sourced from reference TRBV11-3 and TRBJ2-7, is EAGVVQSPRYKIIEKKQPVAFWCNPISGHNTLYWYLQNLGQGPELLIRYENEEAVDDSQLPKDRFSAERLKGVDSTLKIQPAELGDSAVYLCASSKTGTSYEQYFGPGTRLTVT.

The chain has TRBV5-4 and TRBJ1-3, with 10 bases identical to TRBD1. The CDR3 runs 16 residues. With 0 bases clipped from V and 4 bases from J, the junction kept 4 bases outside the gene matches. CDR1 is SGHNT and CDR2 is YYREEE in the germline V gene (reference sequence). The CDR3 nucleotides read TGTGCCAGCAGCTTGGGACAGGGGGCGATCGGAAACACCATATATTTT. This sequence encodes CASSLGQGAIGNTIYF.

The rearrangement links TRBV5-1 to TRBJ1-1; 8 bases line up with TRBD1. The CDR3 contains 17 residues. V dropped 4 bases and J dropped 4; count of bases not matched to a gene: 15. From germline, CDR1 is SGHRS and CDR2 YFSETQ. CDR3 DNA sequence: TGCGCCAGCAGCCCGAGGGGGCAGGGGGCGCGGGGCACTGAAGCTTTCTTT. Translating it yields CASSPRGQGARGTEAFF.